Shown below are 23 T cell receptor beta chains from a single sample sequenced in a study of identical twins. From the 5' RACE reads, TCRdb called clonotypes with MiXCR, one entry per CDR3 protein. The sample lists approximately 410,000 distinct CDR3 sequences; around 18% were seen once. Sequences were obtained from naive T cells sorted from blood. Every receptor here comes from a man between 50 and 59 years old in good health.

This clonotype came up many times. This sequence joins TRBV5-5 and TRBJ2-1; the D call may be TRBD1 or TRBD2 (5 bases each). V was clipped by 6 bases and J by 0 bases, with 19 bases between them. Germline CDR1 and CDR2: SGHKS and YYEKEE (reference sequence). The CDR3 has 17 amino acids. CDR3 nucleotide sequence: TGTGCCAGCATCTTCGGCCGAGGGGCCAGCTCCTACAATGAGCAGTTCTTC. Translating gives CASIFGRGASSYNEQFF.

The chain has TRBV5-1 and TRBJ2-1; D is uncertain. Germline CDR1 and CDR2: SGHRS and YFSETQ. Trimming took off 1 base at V and 6 bases at J, with 14 bases between the two ends. The CDR3 covers 15 residues. The CDR3, as DNA: TGCGCCAGCAGCTTGTGGACCCAAAGGCCCAATGAGCAGTTCTTC. As protein: CASSLWTQRPNEQFF.

This clonotype occurred many times. V is TRBV10-3 and J is TRBJ2-2; D gene uncertain. Trimming removed 3 bases at V and 4 bases at J, with 15 bases between. The CDR3 totals 16 residues. CDR1 and CDR2 from the germline V gene are ENHRY and SYGVKD. DNA for the CDR3: TGTGCCATCAGTGAAATGGGGTACTCCGGCACCGGGGAGCTGTTTTTT. This codes for CAISEMGYSGTGELFF.

The chain carries TRBV4-2 and TRBJ1-6; TRBD1 matches 9 bases. The CDR3 loop spans 16 amino acids. V was pared by 4 bases and J by 6 bases, with 7 bases of the junction left unmatched. Germline V lookup: CDR1 LGHNA, CDR2 YNFKEQ. DNA of the CDR3: TGTGCCAGCAGCCGTACGGGGGACAGGGTTAATTCACCCCTCCACTTT. Amino acid sequence: CASSRTGDRVNSPLHF.

In its sample, this clonotype was seen once. This sequence joins TRBV7-3 and TRBJ2-3; TRBD1 might be the D (6 bases). This CDR3 region has 14 residues. The germline V gene encodes CDR1 SGHTA and CDR2 FQGTGA. V gave up 3 bases and J gave up 5 bases, with 12 bases separating them. The CDR3 spells CASSLDSHQDTQYF. CDR3 sequence (DNA): TGTGCCAGCAGCTTGGACAGTCATCAAGATACGCAGTATTTT.

This clonotype has just a few counts. CDR3 protein: CSAPRTGFEQFF. The CDR3 nucleotides read TGCAGTGCTCCCCGGACAGGGTTTGAGCAGTTCTTC. V and J are TRBV20-1 and TRBJ2-1, with 8 bases that match TRBD1. The CDR3 spans 12 residues. The trim removed 5 bases at V and 9 bases at J, leaving 6 bases unmatched. Germline CDR1 reads DFQATT; CDR2 reads SNEGSKA (reference sequence).

The table lists this clonotype with a few counts. The chain combines TRBV7-9 with TRBJ1-2; 7 positions agree with TRBD1. The CDR3 loop spans 14 amino acids. Germline trimming cut 1 base from V and 6 bases from J; bases unmatched to any gene: 5. Germline CDR1 reads SEHNR; CDR2 reads FQNEAQ (reference sequence). Here the CDR3 DNA reads TGTGCCAGCAGCTTAGAGGGGGCCCGTCATGGCTACACCTTC. Translation: CASSLEGARHGYTF.

The chain couples TRBV4-1 to TRBJ1-6; weak D call: TRBD1 (6 bases). The CDR3 covers 17 residues. Trimming pared 3 bases from V and 8 bases from J, leaving 20 bases between. In germline, CDR1 is MGHRA, CDR2 YSYEKL. The CDR3 loop reads CASSQGDIFILDSPLHF. CDR3 in DNA: TGCGCCAGCAGCCAGGGGGACATTTTCATCCTGGATTCACCCCTCCACTTT.

The table lists this clonotype with a count of one. Possible read error: a much larger clone is one base away. The CDR3 sequence: CSARIASGGDNEQFF. The CDR3 region has the DNA TGCAGTGCTAGAATCGCTAGCGGGGGGGACAATGAGCAGTTCTTC. The gene calls are TRBV20-1 and TRBJ2-1; TRBD2 matches 12 bases. J lost 5 bases, V lost 2 bases, and 4 bases had no gene match. The germline V gene has CDR1 DFQATT and CDR2 SNEGSKA (reference sequence). The CDR3 contains 15 residues.

This chain joins TRBV12-3 or TRBV12-4 and TRBJ2-6, with a tentative D call TRBD1 (5 bases). CDR3 length: 15 residues. V was shortened by 2 bases and J by 2 bases, with 7 bases between the two germline ends. The DNA for the CDR3 is TGTGCCAGCAGTTTACCCAGGGCTGGGGCCAACGTCCTGACTTTC. It yields the protein CASSLPRAGANVLTF.

This clonotype came up a few times. The gene calls are TRBV20-1 and TRBJ2-3, with 13 bases that match TRBD2. The CDR3 has 16 residues. Germline V lookup: CDR1 DFQATT, CDR2 SNEGSKA (reference sequence). V trimming: 5 bases; J trimming: 3 bases; junction bases outside the gene matches: 8. The CDR3 region is CSAPRTSGSRTDTQYF. CDR3 sequence (DNA): TGCAGTGCTCCGCGGACTAGCGGGAGTCGAACAGATACGCAGTATTTT.

In this sample, this clonotype turned up a few times. This chain links TRBV5-6 with TRBJ2-1; 9 positions match TRBD2. CDR1 SGHDT and CDR2 YYEEEE come from the germline V gene. This CDR3 has 17 amino acids. V dropped 4 bases and J dropped 7; count of bases not matched to a gene: 15. The CDR3 sequence: CASSPRLAAHRWNEQFF. As DNA, the CDR3 is TGTGCCAGCAGCCCCCGACTAGCGGCACACCGGTGGAATGAGCAGTTCTTC.

This chain joins TRBV4-1 and TRBJ1-6; D unclear. This CDR3 spans 13 amino acids. The ends were cut back, 0 bases at V and 7 bases at J, with 4 bases in the middle. Germline V CDR1 and CDR2: MGHRA, YSYEKL. CDR3 region: CASSQDRNSPLHF. CDR3 DNA sequence: TGCGCCAGCAGCCAAGACAGAAATTCACCCCTCCACTTT.

This clonotype turned up a few times. V usage is TRBV5-1 and J usage is TRBJ2-1; D unclear. Germline V gives CDR1 SGHRS, CDR2 YFSETQ. This CDR3 comprises 15 residues. V was shortened by 1 base and J by 2 bases, with 10 bases between the two germline ends. The CDR3 loop is CASSLSEITYNEQFF. DNA for the CDR3: TGCGCCAGCAGCTTGAGCGAAATCACCTACAATGAGCAGTTCTTC.

The sample holds many counts of this clonotype. The chain links TRBV7-2 to TRBJ2-3; TRBD2 aligns across 11 bases. Germline V gene data show CDR1 as SGHTA and CDR2 as FQGNSA. The ends lost 5 bases at V and 2 bases at J; junction bases unmatched: 6. The CDR3 sequence is 16 residues long. CDR3 region: CASSLLAGGITDTQYF. The DNA of the CDR3 is TGTGCCAGCAGCCTCCTAGCGGGAGGAATCACAGATACGCAGTATTTT.

This clonotype was observed many times. The CDR3 protein is CSAAFYNSPLHF. The CDR3 nucleotides are TGCAGTGCCGCCTTCTATAATTCACCCCTCCACTTT. The genes are TRBV20-1 and TRBJ1-6; D call uncertain. CDR1 and CDR2 (germline): DFQATT, SNEGSKA (reference sequence). Trimming stripped 6 bases from V and 3 bases from J, with 6 bases between. The CDR3 runs 12 residues.

V usage is TRBV3-1 and J usage is TRBJ1-1; the D gene is possibly TRBD1 (5 bases). Germline assignment: CDR1 LGHDT and CDR2 YNNKEL (reference sequence). The CDR3 consists of 13 residues. Between the trimmed V and J ends, which lost 0 bases and 11 bases, there was a span of 13 bases. CDR3: CASSQDLSGSAFF. The CDR3 DNA sequence: TGTGCCAGCAGCCAAGACTTATCAGGGTCCGCTTTCTTT.

V and J are TRBV29-1 and TRBJ2-7; 10 positions agree with TRBD2. Germline lookup yields CDR1 SQVTM and CDR2 ANQGSEA. The CDR3 runs to 12 residues. Trimming removed 6 bases from V and 6 bases from J; junction bases left unmatched: 5. The CDR3 spells CSVQREGREQYF. DNA of the CDR3: TGCAGCGTACAGCGGGAGGGCCGCGAGCAGTACTTC.

This clonotype has more than one count but fewer than ten. The rearrangement joins TRBV29-1 to TRBJ1-2; unclear D gene. Looked up from germline, CDR1 is SQVTM and CDR2 is ANQGSEA. This CDR3 has 13 amino acids. V lost 4 bases and J 3 bases, leaving 12 bases between the germline ends. CDR3 DNA: TGCAGCGTTGTGCTGGACGGAGACTATGGCTACACCTTC. Encoded protein: CSVVLDGDYGYTF. The whole variable domain, filled in from reference TRBV29-1 and TRBJ1-2, reads SAVISQKPSRDICQRGTSLTIQCQVDSQVTMMFWYRQQPGQSLTLIATANQGSEATYESGFVIDKFPISRPNLTFSTLTVSNMSPEDSSIYLCSVVLDGDYGYTFGSGTRLTVV.

The sample holds a few counts of this clonotype. The gene calls are TRBV20-1 and TRBJ2-1; unclear D gene. V lost 2 bases to trimming and J lost 1 base, with 6 bases between them. The germline gives CDR1 DFQATT, CDR2 SNEGSKA (reference sequence). CDR3 length equals 13 residues. The CDR3 here is CSARRLSYNEQFF. The CDR3 DNA reads as TGCAGTGCTAGAAGACTGTCCTACAATGAGCAGTTCTTC.

This chain's CDR3 is CSASRPRPARGTQYF. The CDR3 DNA is TGCAGTGCTAGCCGCCCCCGGCCAGCCCGAGGAACGCAGTATTTT. This chain connects TRBV20-1 to TRBJ2-3; D is unclear. Germline values: CDR1 DFQATT, CDR2 SNEGSKA (reference sequence). V lost 3 bases to trimming and J lost 9 bases, with 22 bases between them. The CDR3 length is 15 residues.

This clonotype was picked up a small number of times. V is TRBV4-3 and J is TRBJ2-7; either TRBD1 or TRBD2 may fit D (5 bases each). Germline values: CDR1 LGHNA, CDR2 YSLEER. The CDR3 has 14 amino acids. V lost 1 base and J lost 2, with 9 bases in between. Written as DNA, the CDR3 is TGCGCCAGCAGCCAAGCCGGGGCCCCCTACGAGCAGTACTTC. This gives the protein CASSQAGAPYEQYF.

The rearrangement links TRBV28 to TRBJ2-2, with a tentative D call TRBD2 (5 bases). The germline V gene has CDR1 MDHEN and CDR2 SYDVKM. This CDR3 comprises 17 residues. The V gene lost 7 bases and the J gene lost 0 bases, with 18 bases spanning the gap. The CDR3 sequence is CASTWRLGSPNTGELFF. CDR3 DNA sequence: TGTGCCAGCACCTGGAGGCTAGGATCCCCGAACACCGGGGAGCTGTTTTTT.